The present T cell receptor (beta chain) was sequenced within a study of tumor and adjacent non-tumor tissue in lung cancer. Study at large: Samples averaged about 4.17 million productive TCRbeta reads each. Study-wide results and caveats: Patients with more diverse tumor TCRs had worse survival.

The CDR3 has 16 amino acids. J gave up 3 bases and V 1 base, and 4 bases lay outside the gene matches. Germline V CDR1 and CDR2: SGHVS, FQNEAQ. The library came from three nested PCR rounds adapted from ARM-PCR protocols. TCRdb re-called the multiplex PCR reads with MiXCR, one entry per CDR3 protein. The sample lists 60,000 to 100,000 distinct CDR3 sequences; over 65% were seen once. The template was RNA from unsorted bulk tissue. More than 3 cm separated this lung sample from the edge of the tumor. This clonotype was seen many times. The antigen is not known. The clonotype was recovered from a man in his sixties or seventies with non-small cell lung cancer. The specimen sequenced was distant non-tumor lung tissue. The chain has TRBV7-8 and TRBJ2-1, with TRBD2 matching over 9 bases. The CDR3 DNA reads as TGTGCCAGCAGCTTAGGGGGAGCGGGAGGCTACAATGAGCAGTTCTTC. Its protein product is CASSLGGAGGYNEQFF.